The source of this T cell receptor (beta chain) is a study of blood T cells in healthy people across ages. Looked up from germline, CDR1 is MNHNS and CDR2 is SASEGT. The V gene lost 1 base and the J gene lost 7 bases, with 7 bases spanning the gap. The CDR3 is 12 residues long. This clonotype was seen a handful of times. Antigen specificity is unknown. Whole-study findings and limits: Total diversity from one million sequenced T cells was likely underestimated. It was the long-lived donors that had more naive CD4+ cells and higher diversity than aged donors. A roughly linear fall in TCR beta diversity per million T cells was seen with increasing age.

Primed by a sample-barcoded 5' primer and a J-beta primer mix, a second PCR proceeded for 7 to 11 cycles. TCRdb used MiXCR to reprocess the 5' RACE reads, holding one entry per CDR3 protein. Among over a million distinct CDR3 sequences, under 45% were seen once, and the ten largest hold 18%. The sample comprised blood. The rearrangement links TRBV6-1 to TRBJ1-2; D not certain. The TCR was taken from a woman aged 55 to 70 in good health. CDR3 sequence (DNA): TGTGCCAGCAGTGAAGAGAACCTTGGCTACACCTTC. It codes for CASSEENLGYTF.